A selection of T cell receptor beta chains follows, all from one sample in a study of control samples from healthy donors and cancer patients. Here immunoSEQ multiplex PCR was the method, and the copy in TCRdb shows in-frame clones only, minus some. The sample holds about 110,000 clones, roughly four fifths seen once. Sequenced sample: blood. The receptors come from a man between 18 and 35 years old in good health. CDR3s include the opening cysteine and the closing phenylalanine or tryptophan. A D gene is named only where the DNA matches it firmly. Clone size is shown for a subset of rows, as once, few, many or a class of expanded clone.

TRBV5-1	TRBJ1-3	.	few	TGCGCCAGCAGCTTGGATGTGCGGAGTAGAACTGGAAACACCATATATTTT	CASSLDVRSRTGNTIYF
TRBV6-1	TRBJ2-3	TRBD2	.	TGTGCCAGCAGTGATTGGACTAGCAGGGGCACAGATACGCAGTATTTT	CASSDWTSRGTDTQYF
TRBV11-2	TRBJ2-5	.	.	TGTGCCAGCAGCTTCTCCCCTCCAGGTCCCGGGTACTTC	CASSFSPPGPGYF
TRBV19	TRBJ2-3	TRBD2	.	TGTGCCACCGCCCGGGACTACAGCACAGATACGCAGTATTTT	CATARDYSTDTQYF
TRBV4-1	TRBJ2-2	.	.	TGCGCCAGCAGCCAAGCTCTGACAGTTCCCGGGGAGCTGTTTTTT	CASSQALTVPGELFF
TRBV19	TRBJ2-1	.	.	TGTGCCAGTAGTATGGGGACGTCGGGCTACAATGAGCAGTTCTTC	CASSMGTSGYNEQFF
TRBV2	TRBJ2-1	.	few	TGTGCCAGCAGTGAACAGGGGGGCACTGAGCAGTTCTTC	CASSEQGGTEQFF
TRBV10-3	TRBJ1-5	TRBD1	.	TGTGCCATCAGTGAGACCCGGGACAGGGACAATCAGCCCCAGCATTTT	CAISETRDRDNQPQHF
TRBV14	TRBJ2-1	.	.	TGTGCCAGCAGCCAAGGTCGGGGTTGGGGGGCCTACAATGAGCAGTTCTTC	CASSQGRGWGAYNEQFF
TRBV6-5	TRBJ1-5	TRBD1	.	TGTGCCACCTCGAGGGGGCCTCAGCCCCAGCATTTT	CATSRGPQPQHF
TRBV24-1	TRBJ2-1	.	.	TGTGCCACCAGTGATTTTACGGACAGCTACAATGAGCAGTTCTTC	CATSDFTDSYNEQFF
TRBV11-2	TRBJ1-2	TRBD1	.	TGTGCCAGCAGCTGTAGGTCCTTCGATGGACAGGGATGTGGCTACACCTTC	CASSCRSFDGQGCGYTF
TRBV5-5	TRBJ1-2	.	.	TGTGCCAGCAGCTCGGACGGGTTCTATGGCTACACCTTC	CASSSDGFYGYTF
TRBV13	TRBJ2-2	TRBD2	.	TGTGCCAGCAGCTTGGGCGGGGGGCCTCCCGGGGAGCTGTTTTTT	CASSLGGGPPGELFF
TRBV24-1	TRBJ1-2	.	.	TGTGCCACCAGTGAGGCAGGGAGATATGGCTACACCTTC	CATSEAGRYGYTF
TRBV12-3/TRBV12-4	TRBJ2-5	.	.	TGTGCCAGCAGTTTATGGGGAGAGACCCAGTACTTC	CASSLWGETQYF
TRBV30	TRBJ1-1	.	.	TGTGCCTGGAGGAGGGCAGGGGCCGCTGAAGCTTTCTTT	CAWRRAGAAEAFF
TRBV5-1	TRBJ2-7	.	once	TGCGCCAGCAGCTTCTCTATCACGGCCACCTACGAGCAGTACTTC	CASSFSITATYEQYF
TRBV4-2	TRBJ2-3	TRBD2	once	TGTGCCAGCAGCGGGAAGGGACTAGCGGGGGGAGGGGCAGATACGCAGTATTTT	CASSGKGLAGGGADTQYF
TRBV21-1	TRBJ2-7	.	.	TGTGCCAGCAGCAAAACGCGGGAAGGGAATAGCTCCTACGAGCAGTACTTC	CASSKTREGNSSYEQYF
TRBV5-1	TRBJ2-6	.	.	TGCGCCAGCAGCTTCTTTGCTGGGGCCAACGTCCTGACTTTC	CASSFFAGANVLTF
TRBV19	TRBJ2-5	TRBD2	.	TGTGCCAGTAGTATAGAGTACGCGGGGGGGCATGAGACCCAGTACTTC	CASSIEYAGGHETQYF
TRBV5-1	TRBJ1-1	.	once	TGCGCCAGCAGCCTTCGCCGGGACACCAGACCCACTGAAGCTTTCTTT	CASSLRRDTRPTEAFF
TRBV9	TRBJ1-6	.	.	TGTGCCAGCAGCCTCGGGACGGAAGGTTCACCCCTCCACTTT	CASSLGTEGSPLHF
TRBV4-2	TRBJ1-5	.	.	TGTGCCAGCAGCCAACTAACCCCGGGACAATACCTTCAGCCCCAGCATTTT	CASSQLTPGQYLQPQHF
TRBV9	TRBJ2-5	.	.	TGTGCCAGTTCATTAGGACAGTTCCAAGAGACCCAGTACTTC	CASSLGQFQETQYF
TRBV28	TRBJ1-3	.	once	TGTGCCAGCAGCTTAGTAGGGGGGTCTCGAATCTCTGGAAACACCATATATTTT	CASSLVGGSRISGNTIYF
TRBV7-6	TRBJ2-3	TRBD1	.	TGTGCCAGCAGGGAAAGGACAGGGGGAGTGGGCCCAGATACGCAGTATTTT	CASRERTGGVGPDTQYF
TRBV5-4	TRBJ1-3	.	.	TGTGCCAGCAGCGTTGGGAGGGGCGACACCATATATTTT	CASSVGRGDTIYF
TRBV7-8	TRBJ1-5	.	.	TGTGCCAGCAGTGACGGCTATAGCAATCAGCCCCAGCATTTT	CASSDGYSNQPQHF
TRBV24-1	TRBJ2-3	TRBD1	once	TGTGCCACTTCCGACCCACAGGGGGCAGATACGCAGTATTTT	CATSDPQGADTQYF
TRBV9	TRBJ2-3	.	.	TGTGCCAGCAGCGTAGGGGCAGGGGGAGGAGATACGCAGTATTTT	CASSVGAGGGDTQYF
TRBV25-1	TRBJ1-4	.	.	TGTGCCAGCAGTGAAGTAGGGAATAATGAAAAACTGTTTTTT	CASSEVGNNEKLFF
TRBV6-6	TRBJ2-7	TRBD1	.	TGTGCCAGCACCCAGAGACAGGGTCAATCCTACGAGCAGTACTTC	CASTQRQGQSYEQYF
TRBV7-2	TRBJ2-5	TRBD1	.	TGTGCCAGCAGCTTAGCGGTCCCAGGGGGCAAGAAGACCCAGTACTTC	CASSLAVPGGKKTQYF
TRBV4-1	TRBJ2-1	.	.	TGCGCCAGCAGCCAAGGTAAGATCTACAATGAGCAGTTCTTC	CASSQGKIYNEQFF
TRBV7-2	TRBJ2-3	TRBD2	.	TGTGCCAGCAGCTTAGTGGGTAGCGGGGGGGCCTCAGATACGCAGTATTTT	CASSLVGSGGASDTQYF
TRBV7-9	TRBJ2-1	.	once	TGTGCCAGCAGCTTTGATACTTACCCCCTGAGCTCCTACAATGAGCAGTTCTTC	CASSFDTYPLSSYNEQFF
TRBV2	TRBJ2-7	TRBD1	once	TGTGCCAGCAGTGTAGGACAGGTCGAGCAGTACTTC	CASSVGQVEQYF
TRBV19	TRBJ1-2	TRBD1	medium-sized	TGTGCCAGTAAACAGGGGAGGAACTATGGCTACACCTTC	CASKQGRNYGYTF
TRBV29-1	TRBJ1-5	.	.	TGCAGCGTGACTTGGGGGGGGGTTGTCGGCAATCAGCCCCAGCATTTT	CSVTWGGVVGNQPQHF
TRBV11-2	TRBJ2-7	.	.	TGTGCCAGCAGGTCCCTCCTTTCCTACGAGCAGTACTTC	CASRSLLSYEQYF
TRBV12-2	TRBJ2-7	.	.	TGTGCAAGTCGCCCCCCAGGACAGGGTGGGTACGAGCAGTACTTC	CASRPPGQGGYEQYF